This T cell receptor (beta chain) was obtained from a study of neoadjuvant nivolumab and ipilimumab in lung cancer. Worth noting for this clone: Its specificity is not known.

Whole-study results and caveats: Only two of four nivolumab-treated tumors gained richness and clonality by surgery.

Libraries were prepared by immunoSEQ multiplex PCR; TCRdb keeps only in-frame clonotypes and omits some of them. The repertoire holds about 20,000 clones, with more than 75% as singletons. This receptor was taken from an adult with non-small cell lung cancer. Sequencing was performed on tumor tissue, taken after neoadjuvant nivolumab, alone or with ipilimumab, at or shortly before surgery.

CDR3 sequence: CASSYSIGPTEAFF. The CDR3 DNA reads as TGTGCCAGCAGTTACTCGATCGGGCCCACTGAAGCTTTCTTT. The chain is built from TRBV6-5 and TRBJ1-1; D not certain. The germline V and J ends were trimmed by 0 bases and 4 bases, with 9 bases remaining between them. The CDR3 consists of 14 residues. Germline V gene data show CDR1 as MNHEY and CDR2 as SVGAGI.